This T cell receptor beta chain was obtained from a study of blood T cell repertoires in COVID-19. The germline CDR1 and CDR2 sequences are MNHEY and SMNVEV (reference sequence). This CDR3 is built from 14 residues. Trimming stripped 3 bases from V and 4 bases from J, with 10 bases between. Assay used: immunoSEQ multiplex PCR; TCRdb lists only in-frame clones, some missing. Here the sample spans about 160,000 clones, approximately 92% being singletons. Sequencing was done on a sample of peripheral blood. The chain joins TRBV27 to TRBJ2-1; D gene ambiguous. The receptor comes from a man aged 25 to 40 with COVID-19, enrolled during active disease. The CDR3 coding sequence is TGTGCCAGCAGTTTTGCCAGCGTATACAATGAGCAGTTCTTC. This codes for CASSFASVYNEQFF.